The 6 T cell receptor beta chains below come from one sample, sequenced in a study of neurological immune-mediated disorders. TCRdb ran MiXCR on the 5' RACE reads and lists one entry per CDR3 protein. The top ten clones hold about 6% of a sample with approximately 39,000 distinct CDR3 sequences, less than 9% of them seen once. Sequencing used CD4+ T cells from blood. The source of these receptors is a man between 45 and 60 years old in good health.

This clonotype appeared many times. The CDR3 DNA reads as TGTGCCAGCAGCTTATGGTTTACGCAGTATTTT. Translated, it gives CASSLWFTQYF. This sequence joins TRBV7-2 and TRBJ2-3, with D unclear. V was pared by 2 bases and J by 8 bases, with 5 bases between. CDR1 is SGHTA and CDR2 is FQGNSA in the germline V gene. The CDR3 extends over 11 amino acids.

This clonotype came up many times. The rearrangement links TRBV6-2 or TRBV6-3 to TRBJ1-2; D is possibly TRBD1 (5 bases). Trimming cost V 2 bases and J 5 bases, with 9 bases left between them. Germline V gene data show CDR1 as MNHEY and CDR2 as SVGEGT. The CDR3 extends over 13 amino acids. The DNA for the CDR3 is TGTGCCAGCAGTTACGACAGCGCATATGGCTACACCTTC. Its protein product is CASSYDSAYGYTF.

At least ten counts were recorded for this clonotype. The chain carries TRBV5-6 and TRBJ2-7, with TRBD2 as a possible D gene (7 bases). Per the germline V gene, CDR1 is SGHDT and CDR2 is YYEEEE. The length of the CDR3 is 13 residues. Trimming took off 3 bases at V and 2 bases at J, with 9 bases between the two ends. In DNA form, the CDR3 reads TGTGCCAGCAGCTGGCGGGGGCCCTACGAGCAGTACTTC. Residues: CASSWRGPYEQYF.

In its sample, this clonotype was seen many times. The CDR3 protein is CASSLASSGTGYNEQFF. The CDR3 DNA reads TGTGCCAGCAGCTTAGCGTCTAGCGGGACCGGTTACAATGAGCAGTTCTTC. The chain joins TRBV7-2 to TRBJ2-1, with 9 bases identical to TRBD2. CDR1 SGHTA and CDR2 FQGNSA come from the germline V gene. This CDR3 is 17 amino acids long. Germline trimming cut 0 bases from V and 4 bases from J; bases unmatched to any gene: 7.

This clonotype was counted ten times or more. The chain has TRBV5-5 and TRBJ1-4; 11 positions agree with TRBD1. The V gene end was trimmed by 3 bases and the J gene end by 8 bases; junction bases not matched to a gene: 3. This CDR3 has 14 amino acids. Germline assignment: CDR1 SGHKS and CDR2 YYEKEE (reference sequence). The CDR3 loop reads CASSWGQGGEKLFF. CDR3 nucleotide sequence: TGTGCCAGCAGCTGGGGACAGGGGGGCGAAAAACTGTTTTTT.

J is TRBJ2-1 and V is TRBV9; 9 bases align to TRBD2. V was clipped by 0 bases and J by 7 bases; unmatched bases: 5. The germline gives CDR1 SGDLS, CDR2 YYNGEE. This CDR3 is built from 15 residues. The CDR3: CASSVGLAGRNEQFF. In nucleotides, the CDR3 is TGTGCCAGCAGCGTAGGGCTAGCGGGAAGGAATGAGCAGTTCTTC.